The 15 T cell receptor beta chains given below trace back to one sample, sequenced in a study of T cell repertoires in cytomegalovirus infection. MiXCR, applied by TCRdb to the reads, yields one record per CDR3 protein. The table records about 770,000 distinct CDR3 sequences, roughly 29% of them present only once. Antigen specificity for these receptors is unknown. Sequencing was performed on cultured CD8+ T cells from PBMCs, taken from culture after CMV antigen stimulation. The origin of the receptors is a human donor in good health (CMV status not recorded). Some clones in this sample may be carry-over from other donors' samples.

In DNA, the CDR3 is TGTGCCAGCAGTTTTGGGGGACAGCCACCCTACAATGAGCAGTTCTTC. Translated, it gives CASSFGGQPPYNEQFF. The V gene is TRBV27, the J gene TRBJ2-1; 7 bases match TRBD1. This CDR3 comprises 16 residues. CDR1 is MNHEY and CDR2 is SMNVEV in the germline V gene (reference sequence). V shed 3 bases and J 2 bases; nucleotides not matched to a gene: 7.

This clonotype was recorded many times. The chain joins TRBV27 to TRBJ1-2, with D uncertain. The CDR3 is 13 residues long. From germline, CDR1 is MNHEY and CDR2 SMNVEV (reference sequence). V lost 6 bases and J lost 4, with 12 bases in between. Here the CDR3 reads CASSLGSGYGYTF. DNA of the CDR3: TGTGCCAGCAGCTTAGGGTCAGGCTATGGCTACACCTTC.

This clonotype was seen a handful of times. This CDR3 is CATSRDLAGGPDTQYF. The CDR3 nucleotides read TGTGCCACCAGCAGAGATTTAGCGGGGGGCCCAGATACGCAGTATTTT. This chain connects TRBV15 to TRBJ2-3; 10 bases are shared with TRBD2. CDR1 is LNHNV and CDR2 is YYDKDF in the germline V gene (reference sequence). Trimming took 0 bases from V and 4 from J; bases not matched to a gene: 4. This CDR3 region has 16 residues.

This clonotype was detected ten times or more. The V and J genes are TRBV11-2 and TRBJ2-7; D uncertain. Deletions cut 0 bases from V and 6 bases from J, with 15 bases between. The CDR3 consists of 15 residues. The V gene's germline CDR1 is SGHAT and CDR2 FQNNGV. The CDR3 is CASSLDSYPRTEQYF. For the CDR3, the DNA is TGTGCCAGCAGCTTAGATTCATATCCAAGGACCGAGCAGTACTTC. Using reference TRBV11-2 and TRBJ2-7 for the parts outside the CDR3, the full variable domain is EAGVAQSPRYKIIEKRQSVAFWCNPISGHATLYWYQQILGQGPKLLIQFQNNGVVDDSQLPKDRFSAERLKGVDSTLKIQPAKLEDSAVYLCASSLDSYPRTEQYFGPGTRLTVT.

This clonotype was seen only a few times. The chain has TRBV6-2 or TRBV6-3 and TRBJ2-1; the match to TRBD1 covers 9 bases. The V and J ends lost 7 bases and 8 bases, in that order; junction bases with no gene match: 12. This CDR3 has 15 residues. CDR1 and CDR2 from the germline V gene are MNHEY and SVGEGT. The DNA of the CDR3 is TGTGCCAGCAAGGTCCCGGGACAGGGTCTACATGAGCAGTTCTTC. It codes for CASKVPGQGLHEQFF.

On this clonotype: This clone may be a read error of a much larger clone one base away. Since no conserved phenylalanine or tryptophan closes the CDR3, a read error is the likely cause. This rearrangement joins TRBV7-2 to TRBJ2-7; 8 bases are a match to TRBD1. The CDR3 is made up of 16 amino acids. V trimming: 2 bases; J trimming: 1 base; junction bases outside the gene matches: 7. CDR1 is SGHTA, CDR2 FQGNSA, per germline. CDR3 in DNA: TGTGCCAGCAGCTTACTAGGTACAGGGGGTTCCTACGAGCAGTACTGC. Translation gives CASSLLGTGGSYEQYC.

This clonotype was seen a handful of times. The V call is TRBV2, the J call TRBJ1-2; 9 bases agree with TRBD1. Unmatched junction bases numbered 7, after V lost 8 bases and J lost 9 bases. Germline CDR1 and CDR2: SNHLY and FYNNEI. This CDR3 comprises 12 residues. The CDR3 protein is CASGGTGYRYTF. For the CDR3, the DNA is TGTGCCAGCGGTGGGACAGGGTACCGCTACACCTTC.

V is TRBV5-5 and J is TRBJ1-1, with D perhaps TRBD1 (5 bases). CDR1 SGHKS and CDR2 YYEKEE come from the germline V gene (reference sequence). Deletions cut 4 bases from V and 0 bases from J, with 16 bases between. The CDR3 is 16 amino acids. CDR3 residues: CASSTGQGVLNTEAFF. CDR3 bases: TGTGCCAGCAGCACCGGACAAGGGGTATTGAACACTGAAGCTTTCTTT.

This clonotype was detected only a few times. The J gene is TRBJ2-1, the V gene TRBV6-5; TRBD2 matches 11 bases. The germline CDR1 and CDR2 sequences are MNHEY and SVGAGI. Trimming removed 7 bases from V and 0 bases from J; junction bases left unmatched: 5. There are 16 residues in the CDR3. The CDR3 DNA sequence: TGTGCCAGCACCCTGACTAGCGGGGACTCCTACAATGAGCAGTTCTTC. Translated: CASTLTSGDSYNEQFF.

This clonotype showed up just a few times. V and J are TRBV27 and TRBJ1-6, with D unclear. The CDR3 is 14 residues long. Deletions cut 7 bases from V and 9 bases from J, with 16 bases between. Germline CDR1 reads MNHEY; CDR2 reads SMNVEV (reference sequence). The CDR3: CASTIRVASSPLHF. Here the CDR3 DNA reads TGTGCCAGCACGATTCGGGTCGCGAGTTCACCCCTCCACTTT.

CDR3 coding DNA: TGTGCCAGCAGCAATTTAGGGTCAGGACACACGGCCACAGATACGCAGTATTTT. Translating gives CASSNLGSGHTATDTQYF. The V and J genes are TRBV7-9 and TRBJ2-3; D might be TRBD1 (5 bases). CDR1 is SEHNR, CDR2 FQNEAQ, per germline (reference sequence). Trimming cost V 5 bases and J 2 bases, with 23 bases left between them. CDR3 length equals 18 residues.

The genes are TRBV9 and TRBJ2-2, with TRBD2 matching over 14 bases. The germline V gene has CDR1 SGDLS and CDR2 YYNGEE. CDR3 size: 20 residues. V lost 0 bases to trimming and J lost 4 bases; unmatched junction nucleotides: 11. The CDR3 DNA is TGTGCCAGCAGCGTAGATCGACTAGCGGGGGGGCATCGGGGCACCGGGGAGCTGTTTTTT. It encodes CASSVDRLAGGHRGTGELFF. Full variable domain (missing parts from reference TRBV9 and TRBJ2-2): DSGVTQTPKHLITATGQRVTLRCSPRSGDLSVYWYQQSLDQGLQFLIQYYNGEERAKGNILERFSAQQFPDLHSELNLSSLELGDSALYFCASSVDRLAGGHRGTGELFFGEGSRLTVL.

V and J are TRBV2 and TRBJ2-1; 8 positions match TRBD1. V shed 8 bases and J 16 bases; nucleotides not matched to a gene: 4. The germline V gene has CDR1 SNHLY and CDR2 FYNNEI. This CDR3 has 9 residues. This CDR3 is CASGQGNFF. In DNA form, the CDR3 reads TGTGCCAGCGGACAGGGAAACTTCTTC.

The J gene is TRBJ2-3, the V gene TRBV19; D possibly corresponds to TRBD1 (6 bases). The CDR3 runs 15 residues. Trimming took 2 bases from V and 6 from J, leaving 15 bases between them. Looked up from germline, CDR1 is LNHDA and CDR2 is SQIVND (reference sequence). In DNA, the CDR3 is TGTGCCAGTAGTATAACGGACAGTTCAGGGGATACGCAGTATTTT. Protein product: CASSITDSSGDTQYF.

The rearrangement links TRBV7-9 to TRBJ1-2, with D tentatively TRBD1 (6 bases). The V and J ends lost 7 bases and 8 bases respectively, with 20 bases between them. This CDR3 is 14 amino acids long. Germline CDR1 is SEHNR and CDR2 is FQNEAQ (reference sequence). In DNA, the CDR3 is TGTGCCAGCACCCTGGGGGCAGGCGACGGCGGCTACACCTTC. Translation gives CASTLGAGDGGYTF. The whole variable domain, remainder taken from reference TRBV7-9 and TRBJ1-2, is DTGVSQNPRHKITKRGQNVTFRCDPISEHNRLYWYRQTLGQGPEFLTYFQNEAQLEKSRLLSDRFSAERPKGSFSTLEIQRTEQGDSAMYLCASTLGAGDGGYTFGSGTRLTVV.